The 29 T cell receptor beta chains below come from one sample, sequenced in a study of cytomegalovirus exposure and HLA in healthy donors. PCR primers comprised 60 Vbeta and 13 Jbeta primers. The protocol was immunoSEQ multiplex PCR, while the TCRdb copy is restricted to in-frame clones and leaves out a portion. The sample has approximately 52,000 clones; over 65% are singletons. The sequencing input was PBMCs. The source of these receptors is a man aged 40-55 years in good health and CMV-seropositive.

The chain uses TRBV11-3 and TRBJ1-1; possibly TRBD1 for D (6 bases). The germline V and J ends were trimmed by 4 bases and 8 bases, with 14 bases remaining between them. Germline-derived CDR1 and CDR2 are SGHNT and YENEEA. This CDR3 has 13 amino acids. The CDR3 DNA sequence: TGTGCCAGCAGCTCTCAAGAGGGGGGGGAAGCTTTCTTT. Its protein is CASSSQEGGEAFF.

This clone occurred a few times. The chain recombines TRBV30 with TRBJ2-1, with 8 positions matching TRBD1. The CDR3 is 12 residues long. CDR1 and CDR2 (germline): GTSNPN, SVGIG (reference sequence). The ends lost 0 bases at V and 14 bases at J; junction bases unmatched: 6. DNA of the CDR3: TGTGCCTGGAGTGTACGCAGGGGGCGGGAGTTCTTC. Its protein product is CAWSVRRGREFF. The entire variable domain, with the rest obtained from reference TRBV30 and TRBJ2-1, is as follows: SQTIHQWPATLVQPVGSPLSLECTVEGTSNPNLYWYRQAAGRGLQLLFYSVGIGQISSEVPQNLSASRPQDRQFILSSKKLLLSDSGFYLCAWSVRRGREFFGPGTRLTVL.

This chain links TRBV4-1 with TRBJ2-1, with a weak D call TRBD1 (7 bases). Germline V gene sequence: CDR1 MGHRA, CDR2 YSYEKL. This CDR3 comprises 14 residues. Trimming pared 4 bases from V and 7 bases from J, leaving 14 bases between. CDR3: CASSPLPGGNEQFF. In DNA, the CDR3 is TGCGCCAGCAGCCCGTTACCAGGGGGGAATGAGCAGTTCTTC.

V and J are TRBV4-1 and TRBJ2-5; possibly TRBD2 for D (6 bases). This CDR3 is 17 amino acids long. CDR1 MGHRA and CDR2 YSYEKL come from the germline V gene. The ends were cut back, 4 bases at V and 4 bases at J, with 22 bases in the middle. The CDR3 DNA sequence: TGCGCCAGCAGCCCCGGGACTTCTTCAGGTATGGGAGAGACCCAGTACTTC. Translating it yields CASSPGTSSGMGETQYF.

The V gene is TRBV6-6, the J gene TRBJ2-5; D is unclear. There are 12 residues in the CDR3. Germline V lookup: CDR1 MNHNY, CDR2 SVGAGI (reference sequence). V lost 7 bases, J lost 1 base, and 7 bases lay in between. CDR3 DNA: TGTGCCAGCAATGAGCCCCAAGAGACCCAGTACTTC. This gives the protein CASNEPQETQYF.

This clone was counted a few times. The chain uses TRBV2 and TRBJ2-1; perhaps TRBD1 as D (5 bases). Trimming stripped 1 base from V and 2 bases from J, with 12 bases between. Germline V gene lookup returns CDR1 SNHLY and CDR2 FYNNEI. CDR3 size: 16 residues. The CDR3 coding sequence is TGTGCCAGCAGTGAAGAAGGAAAGGACACCTACAATGAGCAGTTCTTC. Protein: CASSEEGKDTYNEQFF.

The J gene is TRBJ2-3, the V gene TRBV9; D is possibly TRBD1 (5 bases). The V gene's germline CDR1 is SGDLS and CDR2 YYNGEE. The CDR3 is 17 amino acids. The V end lost 4 bases, the J end lost 1 base, and 19 bases lay between the germline ends. CDR3 sequence (DNA): TGTGCCAGCAGCCCCCAAGGGGCGAGATTCGGCACAGATACGCAGTATTTT. Its protein product is CASSPQGARFGTDTQYF.

There are a few counts of this clone. V is TRBV7-2 and J is TRBJ2-5, with a weak D call TRBD2 (6 bases). The CDR3 loop spans 15 amino acids. Germline V gene lookup returns CDR1 SGHTA and CDR2 FQGNSA. Trimming removed 5 bases at V and 4 bases at J, with 17 bases between. Written as DNA, the CDR3 is TGTGCCAGCAGCGCCCACGGGGGTAGGGGAGAGACCCAGTACTTC. This translates into CASSAHGGRGETQYF. Using reference TRBV7-2 and TRBJ2-5 for the parts outside the CDR3, the full variable domain is GAGVSQSPSNKVTEKGKDVELRCDPISGHTALYWYRQSLGQGLEFLIYFQGNSAPDKSGLPSDRFSAERTGGSVSTLTIQRTQQEDSAVYLCASSAHGGRGETQYFGPGTRLLVL.

This clone is a singleton in its sample. The chain joins TRBV6-4 to TRBJ2-2; TRBD1 matches 8 bases. Germline loops: CDR1 MRHNA, CDR2 SNTAGT. The J segment lost 5 bases and the V segment lost 5 bases, leaving 7 bases of the junction unmatched. The CDR3 length is 15 residues. As DNA, the CDR3 is TGTGCCAGCAGTCCCCAGGGGGCGCAAACCGGGGAGCTGTTTTTT. Amino acid sequence: CASSPQGAQTGELFF.

This rearrangement joins TRBV5-1 to TRBJ1-1; D perhaps matches TRBD1 (5 bases). The V end lost 2 bases, the J end lost 4 bases, and 9 bases lay between the germline ends. CDR3 length equals 13 residues. Germline V CDR1 and CDR2: SGHRS, YFSETQ. The CDR3 spells CASSLGASTEAFF. DNA for the CDR3: TGCGCCAGCAGCTTAGGGGCGAGCACTGAAGCTTTCTTT.

The chain carries TRBV7-9 and TRBJ2-5, with TRBD2 identical over 9 bases. Per germline, CDR1 SEHNR and CDR2 FQNEAQ (reference sequence). The CDR3 has 17 amino acids. The ends lost 3 bases at V and 3 bases at J; junction bases unmatched: 11. The CDR3 sequence is CASSFAGGPNSKETQYF. CDR3 DNA sequence: TGTGCCAGCAGCTTTGCGGGGGGGCCGAATAGTAAAGAGACCCAGTACTTC.

V gene TRBV7-3 combines with J gene TRBJ2-3, with D tentatively TRBD1 (6 bases). Looked up from germline, CDR1 is SGHTA and CDR2 is FQGTGA. This CDR3 contains 14 residues. Trimming pared 5 bases from V and 7 bases from J, leaving 16 bases between. CDR3 DNA sequence: TGTGCCAGCAGCGATACAGGGCCGTGGCATACGCAGTATTTT. Amino acid sequence: CASSDTGPWHTQYF.

V and J are TRBV12-5 and TRBJ1-4, with 7 positions matching TRBD1. With 1 base clipped from V and 8 bases from J, the junction kept 4 bases outside the gene matches. The CDR3 extends over 14 amino acids. Germline-derived CDR1 and CDR2 are LGHNT and FRNRAP. The CDR3 DNA reads as TGTGCTAGTGGTTTGGCGGGGGACAGAGAAAAACTGTTTTTT. Residues: CASGLAGDREKLFF.

V and J are TRBV11-2 and TRBJ1-5, with 7 bases aligning to TRBD1. This CDR3 contains 16 residues. Germline trimming cut 5 bases from V and 0 bases from J; bases unmatched to any gene: 7. Germline V gene sequence: CDR1 SGHAT, CDR2 FQNNGV. The DNA of the CDR3 is TGTGCCAGCAGCCCAAAGACAGGGTCTAGCAATCAGCCCCAGCATTTT. Its translation: CASSPKTGSSNQPQHF.

The chain carries TRBV7-9 and TRBJ2-7; D is possibly TRBD1 (6 bases). The CDR3 contains 13 residues. The V and J ends lost 7 bases and 2 bases respectively, with 12 bases between them. Germline CDR1 reads SEHNR; CDR2 reads FQNEAQ (reference sequence). CDR3 sequence (DNA): TGTGCCAGCATAGGGGGTACCCCCTACGAGCAGTACTTC. Translating gives CASIGGTPYEQYF.

This clone was seen only once. Within the sample, other DNA sequences also encode this same CDR3. The genes are TRBV7-2 and TRBJ1-5; TRBD1 is a possible D gene (5 bases). The CDR3 is made up of 14 amino acids. CDR1 and CDR2 from the germline V gene are SGHTA and FQGNSA. The germline V and J ends were trimmed by 2 bases and 6 bases, with 11 bases remaining between them. CDR3 coding DNA: TGTGCCAGCAGCTTAAGGCAGGGTAGTCAGCCCCAGCATTTT. It is translated as CASSLRQGSQPQHF.

The CDR3 here is CASRKGQTSYGYTF. In DNA form, the CDR3 reads TGTGCCAGTAGAAAGGGACAGACAAGCTATGGCTACACCTTC. The V call is TRBV19, the J call TRBJ1-2; 7 positions agree with TRBD1. Trimming at V came to 6 bases and at J to 4 bases, leaving 8 bases not matched to a gene. The CDR3 is 14 residues long. Germline V gene lookup returns CDR1 LNHDA and CDR2 SQIVND (reference sequence).

The chain combines TRBV7-9 with TRBJ1-5; D is perhaps TRBD1 (5 bases). This CDR3 region has 12 residues. Between the trimmed V and J ends, which lost 5 bases and 11 bases, there was a span of 13 bases. Germline CDR1 SEHNR, CDR2 FQNEAQ (reference sequence). The CDR3 is CASSLDSQAQHF. Here the CDR3 DNA reads TGTGCCAGCAGCCTAGACAGCCAGGCCCAGCATTTT.

V is TRBV9 and J is TRBJ2-5, with 7 bases matching TRBD2. Germline values: CDR1 SGDLS, CDR2 YYNGEE. Trimming took 4 bases from V and 2 from J; bases not matched to a gene: 8. This CDR3 spans 15 amino acids. The CDR3 bases are TGTGCCAGCAGCCCTCTCCGGACTAGACAAGAGACCCAGTACTTC. Protein product: CASSPLRTRQETQYF.

This chain uses TRBV4-3 with TRBJ2-3; perhaps TRBD2 as D (7 bases). The V end lost 5 bases, the J end lost 2 bases, and 14 bases lay between the germline ends. CDR3 length equals 15 residues. Per germline, CDR1 LGHNA and CDR2 YSLEER. This CDR3 reads CASSFQRDNTDTQYF. CDR3 sequence (DNA): TGCGCCAGCAGCTTCCAGCGGGACAACACAGATACGCAGTATTTT.

This chain joins TRBV5-1 and TRBJ2-3, with no clear D. V lost 3 bases and J lost 3, with 14 bases in between. CDR3 length: 15 amino acids. Per the germline V gene, CDR1 is SGHRS and CDR2 is YFSETQ. In DNA, the CDR3 is TGCGCCAGCAGCTCCTACGATGCCCTAACAGATACGCAGTATTTT. This sequence encodes CASSSYDALTDTQYF.

This clone was recorded a few times. This sequence joins TRBV6-6 and TRBJ2-1; D may be TRBD2 (7 bases). V dropped 10 bases and J dropped 8 bases, with 21 bases sitting between them. Germline V gene data show CDR1 as MNHNY and CDR2 as SVGAGI (reference sequence). This CDR3 has 14 residues. The CDR3 DNA reads as TGTGCCATCGGTTTGGGGGGGGCCGGGTATGAGCAGTTCTTC. Its translation: CAIGLGGAGYEQFF.

The rearrangement uses TRBV4-1 and TRBJ1-1; D perhaps matches TRBD1 (5 bases). The germline CDR1 and CDR2 sequences are MGHRA and YSYEKL. Between the trimmed V and J ends, which lost 0 bases and 8 bases, there was a span of 13 bases. The CDR3 extends over 14 amino acids. CDR3 coding DNA: TGCGCCAGCAGCCAAGATAGATCAGGGCGAGAAGCTTTCTTT. This codes for CASSQDRSGREAFF.

This clone was seen a handful of times. The chain carries TRBV30 and TRBJ1-1; 10 bases match TRBD1. Trimming cost V 2 bases and J 4 bases; bases outside gene matches: 1. The CDR3 totals 13 residues. Germline lookup yields CDR1 GTSNPN and CDR2 SVGIG (reference sequence). The CDR3 coding sequence is TGTGCCTGGAGTTGGACAGGGGGCACTGAAGCTTTCTTT. Its translation: CAWSWTGGTEAFF.

The rearrangement joins TRBV27 to TRBJ2-3; D is undetermined. Trimming pared 6 bases from V and 1 base from J, leaving 5 bases between. CDR3 length: 12 residues. CDR1 and CDR2 (germline): MNHEY, SMNVEV (reference sequence). This CDR3 is CASSPGTDTQYF. The CDR3 DNA follows: TGTGCCAGCAGCCCGGGCACAGATACGCAGTATTTT.

The chain links TRBV6-5 to TRBJ2-3, with 9 nucleotides matching TRBD2. The CDR3 runs 15 residues. J lost 4 bases, V lost 2 bases, and 4 bases had no gene match. From germline, CDR1 is MNHEY and CDR2 SVGAGI. CDR3 protein: CASSYGSGGSDTQYF. The CDR3 nucleotides are TGTGCCAGCAGTTACGGTAGCGGGGGATCAGATACGCAGTATTTT.

This clone was counted only a few times. J is TRBJ1-1 and V is TRBV19; D gene unclear. Germline assignment: CDR1 LNHDA and CDR2 SQIVND (reference sequence). This CDR3 comprises 13 residues. The V end lost 2 bases, the J end lost 8 bases, and 12 bases lay between the germline ends. The CDR3 spells CASSITGTGEAFF. The CDR3 DNA sequence: TGTGCCAGTAGTATAACGGGAACTGGAGAAGCTTTCTTT.

This chain uses TRBV19 with TRBJ1-1; D possibly corresponds to TRBD1 (6 bases). This CDR3 has 15 amino acids. Deletions cut 6 bases from V and 11 bases from J, with 25 bases between. Germline V gene lookup returns CDR1 LNHDA and CDR2 SQIVND (reference sequence). The CDR3 here is CASRPRQVATIGAFF. The DNA for the CDR3 is TGTGCCAGTAGACCTCGACAGGTGGCGACGATAGGGGCTTTCTTT.

This sequence joins TRBV18 and TRBJ1-1, with 7 nucleotides matching TRBD1. The CDR3 loop spans 18 amino acids. With V trimmed by 2 bases and J by 7 bases, 19 bases remained unmatched. The germline CDR1 and CDR2 sequences are KGHSH and LQKENI. CDR3 sequence (DNA): TGTGCCAGCTCACCAGCCCGGAGGGACAGAGCACGTATTGATGAAGCTTTCTTT. This codes for CASSPARRDRARIDEAFF.